The 4 T cell receptor beta chains below come from one sample, sequenced in a study of cytomegalovirus exposure and HLA in healthy donors (dated by TCRdb to 2015 to 2018). Libraries came from the immunoSEQ multiplex PCR assay. A mixture of 60 forward primers for TCR Vbeta segments and 13 reverse primers for TCR Jbeta segments was used in the multiplex PCR. In its TCRdb copy, this immuneACCESS table keeps in-frame sequences only and misses some clones. Where compared with another copy, unresolved V genes explain less than half of these, and the others have no known cause. The sample includes over 40,000 clones, with roughly nine tenths observed a single time. About 8% of the sample is in the top ten clones. Source material: PBMCs. Every receptor here comes from a woman aged 40 to 55 in good health and CMV-seropositive.

The V and J genes are TRBV18 and TRBJ2-2; 9 bases match TRBD1. V shed 6 bases and J 4 bases; nucleotides not matched to a gene: 6. This CDR3 spans 15 amino acids. Germline loops: CDR1 KGHSH, CDR2 LQKENI. Here the CDR3 reads CASSSGQGITGELFF. In nucleotides, the CDR3 is TGTGCCAGCTCTAGCGGACAGGGGATCACCGGGGAGCTGTTTTTT.

V gene TRBV28 combines with J gene TRBJ2-2, with TRBD2 matching over 8 bases. J was trimmed by 5 bases and V by 2 bases; bases with no gene match: 10. In germline, CDR1 is MDHEN, CDR2 SYDVKM. The CDR3 sequence is 17 residues long. The CDR3 spells CASSLTIREGRTGELFF. The CDR3 DNA is TGTGCCAGCAGTTTAACTATACGGGAGGGCCGGACCGGGGAGCTGTTTTTT.

The chain is built from TRBV11-3 and TRBJ2-1; a possible D gene is TRBD2 (6 bases). The CDR3 length is 15 residues. CDR1 SGHNT and CDR2 YENEEA come from the germline V gene. The V gene lost 3 bases and the J gene lost 0 bases, with 9 bases spanning the gap. CDR3 in amino acids: CASSLGGLSYNEQFF. For the CDR3, the DNA is TGTGCCAGCAGCTTGGGGGGACTCTCCTACAATGAGCAGTTCTTC.

The chain has TRBV4-1 and TRBJ1-1; D not certain. Trimming stripped 0 bases from V and 1 base from J, with 15 bases between. Germline loops: CDR1 MGHRA, CDR2 YSYEKL. The CDR3 loop spans 17 amino acids. The CDR3 spells CASSQDQRPQSNTEAFF. The CDR3 DNA is TGCGCCAGCAGCCAAGATCAGAGGCCGCAGTCGAACACTGAAGCTTTCTTT.